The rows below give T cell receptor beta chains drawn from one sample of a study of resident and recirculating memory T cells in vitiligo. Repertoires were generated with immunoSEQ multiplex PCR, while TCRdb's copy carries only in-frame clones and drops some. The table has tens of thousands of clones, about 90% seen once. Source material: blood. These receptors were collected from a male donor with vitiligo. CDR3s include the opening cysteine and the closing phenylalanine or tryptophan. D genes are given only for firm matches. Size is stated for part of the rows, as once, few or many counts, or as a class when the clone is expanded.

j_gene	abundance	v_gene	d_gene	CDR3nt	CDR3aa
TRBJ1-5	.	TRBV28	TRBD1	TGTGCCAGCAGTTCCCCGGGTCAGGGGGTTAGACAGCCCCAGCATTTT	CASSSPGQGVRQPQHF
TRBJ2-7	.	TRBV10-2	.	TGCGCCAGCAGTGAAAACTCCTACTACGAGCAGTACTTC	CASSENSYYEQYF
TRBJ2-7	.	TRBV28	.	TGTGCCAGCAGCCTCCCCGGGGTAAGGATCGAGCAGTACTTC	CASSLPGVRIEQYF
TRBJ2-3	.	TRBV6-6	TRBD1	TGTGCCAGCATAGACCCGGACAGGGTAACAGATACGCAGTATTTT	CASIDPDRVTDTQYF
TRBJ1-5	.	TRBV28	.	TGTGCCAGCAGTTGGCCGGGGGGCATAAATCAGCCCCAGCATTTT	CASSWPGGINQPQHF
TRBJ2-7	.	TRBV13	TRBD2	TGTGCCAGCAGCTCGGGACTAGCGGGAGCGTACTCCTACGAGCAGTACTTC	CASSSGLAGAYSYEQYF
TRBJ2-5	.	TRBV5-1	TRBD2	TGCGCCAGCAGCTTGGGGGGGACTAGCCTACAAGAGACCCAGTACTTC	CASSLGGTSLQETQYF
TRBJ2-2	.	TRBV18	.	TGTGCCAGCTCACCCGCCATCCTCAAACACGGGGAGCTGTTTTTT	CASSPAILKHGELFF
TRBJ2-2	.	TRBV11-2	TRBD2	TGTGCCAGCAGCCTCGGGGCGGGAGTGGCCACCGGGGAGCTGTTTTTT	CASSLGAGVATGELFF
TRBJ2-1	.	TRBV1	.	TGCACCAGCAGTAGGGTAGCGGGAGTACATGAGCAGTTCTTC	CTSSRVAGVHEQFF
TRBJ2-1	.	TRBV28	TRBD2	TGTGCCAGCAGTCGACTAGCGGGGCTCTACAATGAGCAGTTCTTC	CASSRLAGLYNEQFF
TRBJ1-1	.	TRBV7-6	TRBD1	TGTGCCAGCAGCTTAGTAGCAGGGGGGATGAACACTGAAGCTTTCTTT	CASSLVAGGMNTEAFF
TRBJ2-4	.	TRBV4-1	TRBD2	TGCGCCAGCAGCCACTGGGGACTAGCGGGAGTAGCCAAAAACATTCAGTACTTC	CASSHWGLAGVAKNIQYF
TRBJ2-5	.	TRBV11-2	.	TGTGCCAGCAGCCGCTCTAGTGAAGAGACCCAGTACTTC	CASSRSSEETQYF
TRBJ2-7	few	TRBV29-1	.	TGCAGCGCCCCAAGGGCGGACGCGGGGATCTCCTACGAGCAGTACTTC	CSAPRADAGISYEQYF
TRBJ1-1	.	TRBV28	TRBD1	TGTGCCAGCAGTCCTTTCCAGGGGGGAAACACTGAAGCTTTCTTT	CASSPFQGGNTEAFF
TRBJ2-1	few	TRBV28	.	TGTGCCAGCACCCCAGGGCAAGTCTCCTACAATGAGCAGTTCTTC	CASTPGQVSYNEQFF
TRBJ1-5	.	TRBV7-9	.	TGTGCCAGCAGTCCCGGGGGGTGGCCCCAGCATTTT	CASSPGGWPQHF
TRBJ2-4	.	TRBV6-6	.	TGTGCCAGCAGTTACTCGAAACAGAAAAACATTCAGTACTTC	CASSYSKQKNIQYF
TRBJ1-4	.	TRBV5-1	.	TGCGCCAGCAGCTTGGGCCCCCGGGGGGGCCCAGAAAAACTGTTTTTT	CASSLGPRGGPEKLFF
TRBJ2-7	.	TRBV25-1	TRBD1	TGTGCCAGCAGTGAGTGGGACAGACGCTACGAGCAGTACTTC	CASSEWDRRYEQYF
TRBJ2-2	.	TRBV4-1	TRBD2	TGCGCCAGCAGCCAAGGGCGGGGGAGACAGAACACCGGGGAGCTGTTTTTT	CASSQGRGRQNTGELFF
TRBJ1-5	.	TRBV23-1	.	TGCGCCAGCAGTCAATCCCCCCCTACGGGGCAGCCCCAGCATTTT	CASSQSPPTGQPQHF
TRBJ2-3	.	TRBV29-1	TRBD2	TGCAGCGCCCCCCCAGCGGGAGGTCTCACAGATACGCAGTATTTT	CSAPPAGGLTDTQYF
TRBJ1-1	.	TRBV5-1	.	TGCGCCAGCAGCTTGGGAGGGAACACTGAAGCTTTCTTT	CASSLGGNTEAFF
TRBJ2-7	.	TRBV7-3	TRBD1	TGTGCCAGCAGCTCATCGGGACAGGGCCCCTACGAGCAGTACTTC	CASSSSGQGPYEQYF
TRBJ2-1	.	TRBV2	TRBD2	TGTGCCAGCAGACCCAATCTAGCGGTCTCCTACAATGAGCAGTTCTTC	CASRPNLAVSYNEQFF
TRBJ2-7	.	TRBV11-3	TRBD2	TGTGCCAGCAGCTTACCCCTAGCGGGGTTTTACGAGCAGTACTTC	CASSLPLAGFYEQYF
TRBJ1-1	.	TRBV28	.	TGTGCCAGCAGTTCCCCAGGGCCTGAAGCTTTCTTT	CASSSPGPEAFF
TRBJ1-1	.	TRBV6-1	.	TGTGCCAGCAGTGAACGGGGGACTTTCAACTCAAGGGAAGCTTTCTTT	CASSERGTFNSREAFF
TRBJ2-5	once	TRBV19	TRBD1	TGTGCCAGTAGTATGAGTGGGACAGGGGGCACGGGGACCCAGTACTTC	CASSMSGTGGTGTQYF
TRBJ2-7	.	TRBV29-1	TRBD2	TGCAGCGTTGTGGGGACTATTAAAGACGAGCAGTACTTC	CSVVGTIKDEQYF
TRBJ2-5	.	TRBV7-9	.	TGTGCCAGCAGCTTAATGAGTGTGCAAGAGACCCAGTACTTC	CASSLMSVQETQYF
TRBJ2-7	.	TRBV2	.	TGTGCCACAGCTCTAGGCTACGAGCAGTACTTC	CATALGYEQYF
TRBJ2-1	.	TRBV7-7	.	TGTGCCAGCAGCTTAGGGTCGCGCGATCCGTACAATGAGCAGTTCTTC	CASSLGSRDPYNEQFF
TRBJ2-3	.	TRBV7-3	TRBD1	TGTGCCAGCAGCCGGGACAGGGCCAACACAGATACGCAGTATTTT	CASSRDRANTDTQYF
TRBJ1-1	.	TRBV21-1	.	TGTGCCAGCAGCAAACGACAGGGGGTTGGGAACACTGAAGCTTTCTTT	CASSKRQGVGNTEAFF
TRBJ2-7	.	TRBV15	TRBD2	TGTGCCACCAGCAGAGGGGGACTAGCGGGCGTTTACGAGCAGTACTTC	CATSRGGLAGVYEQYF
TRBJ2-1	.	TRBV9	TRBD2	TGTGCCAGCAGCGCCCGAGCGGGGCTCTCCTACAATGAGCAGTTCTTC	CASSARAGLSYNEQFF